This T cell receptor beta chain is drawn from a study of blood T cell repertoires in COVID-19. Turning to the study itself: Researchers got acute and convalescent COVID-19 samples from the United States, Italy and Spain. PBMCs, B-cell-depleted T cells, or T cells provided the cDNA or gDNA that made up the material.

While infection was still active, Seattle patients were enrolled and then followed longitudinally. In the original processing: Reference gene primer amplification gave estimated nucleated cell counts. Sequenced by immunoSEQ multiplex PCR; TCRdb stores in-frame clones only, minus some. V and J calls and clone size are copied from that table; D and trimming were computed from the DNA. The sample holds 150,000 to 200,000 clones, 82% seen once. Germline V gene data show CDR1 as SGHRS and CDR2 as YFSETQ. Unmatched junction bases numbered 8, after V lost 4 bases and J lost 10 bases. The CDR3 has 15 residues.

This sequence joins TRBV5-1 and TRBJ1-6; TRBD1 agrees at 10 bases. This clonotype originated in a woman in her sixties with COVID-19, enrolled during active disease. Sequencing used peripheral blood. CDR3 sequence (DNA): TGCGCCAGCAGCCGGACCGGGACAGGGGAGTCACCCCTCCACTTT. This codes for CASSRTGTGESPLHF.